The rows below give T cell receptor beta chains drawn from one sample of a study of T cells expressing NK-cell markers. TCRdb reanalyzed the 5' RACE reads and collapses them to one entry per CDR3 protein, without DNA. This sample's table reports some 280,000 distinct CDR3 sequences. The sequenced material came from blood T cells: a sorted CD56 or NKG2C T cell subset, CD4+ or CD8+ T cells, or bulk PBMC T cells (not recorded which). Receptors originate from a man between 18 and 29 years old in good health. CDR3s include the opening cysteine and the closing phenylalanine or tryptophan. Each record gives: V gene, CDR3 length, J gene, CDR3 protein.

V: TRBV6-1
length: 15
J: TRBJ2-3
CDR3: CASSQLPPALGAQYF

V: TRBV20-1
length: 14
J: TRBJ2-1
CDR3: CSARVVGVDNEQFF

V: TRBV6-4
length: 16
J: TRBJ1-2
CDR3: CASSADSLYPNYGYTF

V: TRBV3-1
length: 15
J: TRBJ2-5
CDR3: CASSQDAVTGETQYF

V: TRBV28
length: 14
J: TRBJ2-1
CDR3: CATIGPRIRNEQFF

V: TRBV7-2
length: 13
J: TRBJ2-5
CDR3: CASSLANMRTQYF

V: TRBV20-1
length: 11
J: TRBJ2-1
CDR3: CSAAPQGLQFF

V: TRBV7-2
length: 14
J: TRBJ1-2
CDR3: CASSFSRQSYGYTF

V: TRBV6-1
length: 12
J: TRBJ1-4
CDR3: CASSEALEKLFF

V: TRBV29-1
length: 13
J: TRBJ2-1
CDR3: CSIYRGRNNEQFF

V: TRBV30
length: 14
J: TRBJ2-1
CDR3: CAWRPWASYNEQFF

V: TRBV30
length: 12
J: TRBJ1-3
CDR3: CAWTKGGNTIYF

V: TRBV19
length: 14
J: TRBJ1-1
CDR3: CASKSGRVNTEAFF

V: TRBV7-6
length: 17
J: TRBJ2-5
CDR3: CASSLTGRGRSGETQYF

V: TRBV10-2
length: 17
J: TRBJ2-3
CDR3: CASRGEREWKSRDTQYF

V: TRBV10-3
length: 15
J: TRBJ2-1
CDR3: CAIREGTSGSNEQFF

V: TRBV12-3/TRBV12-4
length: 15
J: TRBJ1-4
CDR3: CASRDGATTNEKLFF

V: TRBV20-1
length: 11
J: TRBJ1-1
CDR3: CSASRDPEAFF

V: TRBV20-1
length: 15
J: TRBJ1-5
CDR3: CSARITGTVNQPQHF

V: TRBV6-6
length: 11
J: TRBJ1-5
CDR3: CASSSNQPQHF

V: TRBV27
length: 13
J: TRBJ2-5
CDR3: CASSLSRGETQYF

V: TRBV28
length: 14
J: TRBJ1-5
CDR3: CASRWGAGYQPQHF

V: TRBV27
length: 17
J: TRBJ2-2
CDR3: CASRRLYPEEGTGELFF

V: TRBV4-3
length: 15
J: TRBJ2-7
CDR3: CASSQSQGLGYEQYF

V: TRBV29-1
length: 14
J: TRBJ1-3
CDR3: CSVVHQGAGNTIYF

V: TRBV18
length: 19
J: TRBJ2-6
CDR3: CASSPRGRGESSGANVLTF

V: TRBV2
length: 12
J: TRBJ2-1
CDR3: CASSSDRNEQFF

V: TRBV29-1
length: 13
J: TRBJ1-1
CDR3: CSVMQGARTEAFF

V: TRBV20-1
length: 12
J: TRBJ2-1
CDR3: CSAAGDVNEQFF

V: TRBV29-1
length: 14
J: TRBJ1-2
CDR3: CSVVEAGVGYGYTF

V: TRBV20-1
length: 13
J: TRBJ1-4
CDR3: CSAKEGGSEKLFF

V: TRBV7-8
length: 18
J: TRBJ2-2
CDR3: CASSPRGTSGTYTGELFF

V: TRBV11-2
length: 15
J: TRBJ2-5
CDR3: CASSFRLAGEETQYF

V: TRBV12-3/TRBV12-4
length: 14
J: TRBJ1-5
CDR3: CASSSGPTLEPQHF

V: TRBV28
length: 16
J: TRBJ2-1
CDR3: CASSSQTGFFYNEQFF

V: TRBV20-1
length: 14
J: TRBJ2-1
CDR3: CSARAPPAYNEQFF

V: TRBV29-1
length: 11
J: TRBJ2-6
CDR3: CSVRGANVLTF

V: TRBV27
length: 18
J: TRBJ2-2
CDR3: CASSGTSGRRGYTGELFF

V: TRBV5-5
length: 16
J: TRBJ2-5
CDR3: CASSLWTSGRRETQYF

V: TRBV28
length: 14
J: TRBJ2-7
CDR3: CASSRKGSSYEQYF

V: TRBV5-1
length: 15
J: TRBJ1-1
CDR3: CASSLAWGGDTEAFF

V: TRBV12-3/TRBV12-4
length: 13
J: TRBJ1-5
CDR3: CASSLTGGQPQHF

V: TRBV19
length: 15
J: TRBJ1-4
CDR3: CASSIGTGGEEKLFF

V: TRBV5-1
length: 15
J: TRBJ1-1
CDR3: CASHDLGGMNTEAFF

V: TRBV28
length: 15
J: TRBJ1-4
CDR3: CASSLFGTQNEKLFF

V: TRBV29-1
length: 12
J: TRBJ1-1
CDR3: CSADLALTEAFF

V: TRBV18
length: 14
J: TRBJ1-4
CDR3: CASSPRVPNEKLFF

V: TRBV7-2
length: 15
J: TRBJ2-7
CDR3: CASSYSGGGTYEQYF

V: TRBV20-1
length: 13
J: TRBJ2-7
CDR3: CSATSGSFDEQYF

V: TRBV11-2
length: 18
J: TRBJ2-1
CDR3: CASSKRGLVPSSYNEQFF

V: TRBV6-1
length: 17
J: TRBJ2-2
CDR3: CASRRLAGGPSTGELFF

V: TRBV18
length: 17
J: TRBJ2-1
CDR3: CASSPRRRSGSENEQFF

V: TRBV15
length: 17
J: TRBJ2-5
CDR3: CATSAGASGGVQETQYF

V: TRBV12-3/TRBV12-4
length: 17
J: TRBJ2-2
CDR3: CASRSPRGSGYTGELFF

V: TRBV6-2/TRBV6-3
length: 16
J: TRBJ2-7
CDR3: CASSYTGTGPSAEQYF